The rows below give T cell receptor beta chains drawn from one sample of a study of T cell repertoires in cytomegalovirus infection. TCRdb re-analysed the reads in MiXCR, keeping a single row per CDR3 protein. The sample carries approximately 170,000 distinct CDR3 sequences, approximately 15% recorded once. Material: PBMCs. These receptors were taken from a human donor in good health (CMV status not recorded). Some clones in this sample may be carry-over from other donors' samples. Both conserved end residues are part of each CDR3. D genes are given only for firm matches. Size values are once, few and many counts, or a class for expanded clones, and some rows have none.

j_call v_call d_call clone_size cdr3_length cdr3_aa cdr3_nt
TRBJ2-5 TRBV9 TRBD2 NA 16 CASSVGNSGGQETQYF TGTGCCAGCAGCGTAGGTAATAGCGGGGGACAAGAGACCCAGTACTTC
TRBJ2-7 TRBV9 NA few 13 CASSVAGANEQYF TGTGCCAGCAGCGTAGCTGGGGCCAACGAGCAGTACTTC
TRBJ2-1 TRBV6-1 NA few 14 CASSSIMQRNEQFF TGTGCCAGCAGCTCTATAATGCAGCGCAATGAGCAGTTCTTC
TRBJ1-3 TRBV12-3/TRBV12-4 NA NA 15 CASSLAGESGNTIYF TGTGCCAGCAGTTTAGCTGGGGAGTCTGGAAACACCATATATTTT
TRBJ1-6 TRBV29-1 NA NA 13 CSASHGSNSPLHF TGCAGCGCAAGTCACGGTAGCAATTCACCCCTCCACTTT
TRBJ1-1 TRBV20-1 NA NA 13 CSAIPSMNTEAFF TGCAGTGCTATCCCCTCCATGAACACTGAAGCTTTCTTT
TRBJ2-2 TRBV7-9 NA NA 12 CASSLSPGELFF TGTGCCAGCAGCTTATCTCCCGGGGAGCTGTTTTTT
TRBJ2-1 TRBV12-3/TRBV12-4 NA many 14 CASSLFLVGYEQFF TGTGCCAGCAGTTTATTTTTAGTGGGCTATGAGCAGTTCTTC
TRBJ1-1 TRBV12-3/TRBV12-4 NA many 15 CASSLAPPGNTEAFF TGTGCCAGCAGTCTAGCGCCCCCAGGGAACACTGAAGCTTTCTTT
TRBJ2-7 TRBV20-1 NA NA 11 CSARGGYEQYF TGCAGTGCTAGAGGCGGCTACGAGCAGTACTTC
TRBJ1-5 TRBV14 NA NA 12 CASSQYNQPQHF TGTGCCAGCAGCCAATACAATCAGCCCCAGCATTTT
TRBJ2-1 TRBV5-1 TRBD2 few 15 CASSWTSGLANEQFF TGCGCCAGCAGCTGGACTAGCGGCCTCGCCAATGAGCAGTTCTTC
TRBJ1-2 TRBV10-3 NA NA 13 CAISERGGYGYTF TGTGCCATCAGTGAGCGGGGTGGCTATGGCTACACCTTC
TRBJ1-1 TRBV7-2 NA many 16 CASSLGQGSMNTEAFF TGTGCCAGCAGCTTAGGTCAGGGTTCAATGAACACTGAAGCTTTCTTT
TRBJ1-2 TRBV7-9 NA NA 15 CASSSPGRSLWGYTF TGTGCCAGCAGCTCCCCGGGACGGTCATTGTGGGGCTACACCTTC
TRBJ2-5 TRBV28 TRBD1 few 15 CASSLGQGWGETQYF TGTGCCAGCAGCTTGGGACAGGGCTGGGGGGAGACCCAGTACTTC
TRBJ2-2 TRBV4-1 TRBD1 few 15 CASSQVDRGTGELFF TGCGCCAGCAGCCAAGTGGACAGGGGCACCGGGGAGCTGTTTTTT
TRBJ1-2 TRBV20-1 NA NA 14 CSAGVSFTNYGYTF TGCAGTGCTGGGGTTAGCTTCACTAACTATGGCTACACCTTC
TRBJ2-1 TRBV2 NA many 15 CASSLSGQPNNEQFF TGTGCCAGCAGCTTATCTGGGCAGCCTAACAATGAGCAGTTCTTC
TRBJ1-2 TRBV29-1 NA few 12 CSVRDNNYGYTF TGCAGCGTTAGGGACAATAACTATGGCTACACCTTC
TRBJ2-4 TRBV11-2 NA many 14 CASSSSGTTNIQYF TGTGCCAGCAGCTCCTCCGGGACAACGAACATTCAGTACTTC
TRBJ2-5 TRBV7-9 TRBD2 many 14 CASSRLAGGETQYF TGTGCCAGCAGCCGACTAGCGGGAGGAGAGACCCAGTACTTC
TRBJ2-7 TRBV6-1 NA few 15 CASSDTGPSFGEQYF TGTGCCAGCAGTGATACGGGACCATCATTCGGAGAGCAGTACTTC
TRBJ1-1 TRBV7-3 TRBD1 many 15 CASSTGTGGYTEAFF TGTGCCAGCAGCACTGGGACAGGGGGGTACACTGAAGCTTTCTTT
TRBJ2-3 TRBV18 NA few 14 CASSPPSESDTQYF TGTGCCAGCTCACCCCCCAGCGAGTCCGATACGCAGTATTTT
TRBJ1-1 TRBV6-2/TRBV6-3 TRBD1 few 18 CASSYWTGGQPAGTEAFF TGTGCCAGCAGTTACTGGACAGGGGGCCAGCCGGCTGGCACTGAAGCTTTCTTT
TRBJ2-7 TRBV12-3/TRBV12-4 NA few 11 CASAGLYEQYF TGTGCCAGCGCAGGGCTCTACGAGCAGTACTTC
TRBJ1-4 TRBV7-9 NA many 13 CASSPAGGEKLFF TGTGCCAGCAGCCCCGCCGGCGGAGAAAAACTGTTTTTT
TRBJ2-1 TRBV12-3/TRBV12-4 TRBD2 many 15 CASTRGLAEYNEQFF TGTGCCAGCACCCGAGGACTAGCGGAGTACAATGAGCAGTTCTTC
TRBJ2-1 TRBV19 NA few 13 CASSIEQYNEQFF TGTGCCAGTAGTATTGAGCAGTACAATGAGCAGTTCTTC
TRBJ2-2 TRBV2 NA NA 17 CASGDGLWGSGTGELFF TGTGCCAGCGGGGACGGACTGTGGGGGAGCGGCACCGGGGAGCTGTTTTTT
TRBJ1-5 TRBV27 NA many 15 CASRLSPDSNQPQHF TGTGCCAGCAGACTTAGCCCAGATAGCAATCAGCCCCAGCATTTT
TRBJ1-2 TRBV14 NA few 15 CASSQAGRGVYGYTF TGTGCCAGCAGCCAAGCTGGCAGGGGAGTCTATGGCTACACCTTC
TRBJ1-2 TRBV12-3/TRBV12-4 NA few 16 CASSFFGRGVDYGYTF TGTGCCAGCAGTTTCTTTGGCAGGGGTGTCGACTATGGCTACACCTTC
TRBJ1-2 TRBV5-4 TRBD1 NA 13 CASSQDRGRGYTF TGTGCCAGCAGCCAGGACAGGGGGCGAGGCTACACCTTC
TRBJ2-2 TRBV7-2 NA many 15 CASSLDLANTGELFF TGTGCCAGCAGCTTAGATCTCGCGAACACCGGGGAGCTGTTTTTT
TRBJ1-6 TRBV28 NA many 17 CASSLLQESSYNSPLHF TGTGCCAGCAGTTTATTACAGGAGAGCTCCTATAATTCACCCCTCCACTTT
TRBJ1-5 TRBV6-2/TRBV6-3 NA few 13 CASRETVEGAQHF TGTGCCAGCAGAGAGACAGTGGAGGGGGCCCAGCATTTT
TRBJ2-3 TRBV5-1 TRBD1 many 15 CASSLATGKTDTQYF TGCGCCAGCAGCTTAGCGACAGGGAAGACAGATACGCAGTATTTT
TRBJ2-2 TRBV7-6 NA many 14 CASSLVANTGELFF TGTGCCAGCAGCTTAGTTGCGAACACCGGGGAGCTGTTTTTT
TRBJ1-4 TRBV5-1 TRBD1 few 14 CASSLGTGPEKLFF TGCGCCAGCAGCCTCGGGACAGGGCCGGAAAAACTGTTTTTT
TRBJ2-5 TRBV7-2 TRBD2 NA 15 CASSLGGGGGETQYF TGTGCCAGCAGCTTAGGGGGGGGGGGGGGAGAGACCCAGTACTTC
TRBJ2-7 TRBV7-6 NA NA 14 CASSPGTPTYEQYF TGTGCCAGCAGCCCAGGGACACCTACCTACGAGCAGTACTTC
TRBJ1-1 TRBV19 TRBD1 medium-sized 14 CASSKAGGITEAFF TGTGCCAGTAGTAAAGCAGGGGGCATCACTGAAGCTTTCTTT
TRBJ2-1 TRBV25-1 NA many 15 CASSEVRGQDNEQFF TGTGCCAGCAGTGAAGTTAGGGGCCAGGACAATGAGCAGTTCTTC
TRBJ2-2 TRBV10-3 TRBD2 NA 15 CAIRIAGGSTGELFF TGTGCCATCAGAATAGCGGGAGGTAGCACCGGGGAGCTGTTTTTT
TRBJ1-1 TRBV7-9 NA few 12 CATSWEGTEAFF TGTGCCACCAGCTGGGAGGGTACTGAAGCTTTCTTT
TRBJ1-1 TRBV14 NA many 14 CASSRLTGTSEAFF TGTGCCAGCAGCCGCCTTACAGGGACAAGTGAAGCTTTCTTT
TRBJ2-7 TRBV7-8 NA many 14 CASSLVRAAYEQYF TGTGCCAGCAGCTTAGTTCGGGCCGCTTACGAGCAGTACTTC